This record covers a single TCR beta chain. This clone occurred a few times. Its cognate antigen has yet to be identified. Base qualities were left out, and no much larger clone turns up one base away. The entry originates in a study of graft-versus-host responses after intestinal transplantation (dated by TCRdb to about 2021). Study-level background: The transplants that recipients got were multivisceral, liver-intestinal, or isolated intestinal. Anti-thymocyte globulin induction was given to all recipients, followed by maintenance tacrolimus and steroids for approximately three years. Bulk TCR-beta CDR3 sequencing was used to track graft-versus-host and host-versus-graft alloreactive T cell clones in the graft, circulation and bone marrow after intestinal transplantation. To identify alloreactive clones, pre-transplant mixed lymphocyte reaction products were sequenced and compared with unstimulated pre-transplant donor and recipient T cells. The cohort enrolled fewer than 25 intestinal transplant recipients including one retransplant, and 3 patients lacking pretransplant specimens were excluded. A peak of at least 4% donor T cells among recipient peripheral blood mononuclear cells was the definition used for donor T cell macrochimerism. Samples from a few later patients were sequenced in-house on an Illumina MiSeq with MiXCR processing rather than by the commercial service. The investigation overall reported the following: Early after transplant, declines in HvG clones were associated with peak levels of circulating GvH clones. Conclusions were limited by the relatively low number and heterogeneity of intestinal transplant patients. In the allografts of patients with donor T cell macrochimerism, GvH to HvG T cell clonal ratios were high. GvH clones were detected in recipient bone marrow, and some of these GvH clones were observed earlier in ileal mucosa or blood, consistent with an intestinal mucosal origin.

Unmatched junction bases come to 5, with V trimmed by 0 bases and J by 14 bases. Looking up the germline V gene yields CDR1 KGHSY and CDR2 FQNENV. The CDR3 covers 14 residues, taking in both the cysteine and the phenylalanine. Only CDR3 DNA is held: 42 bases, read in frame from base 1. Libraries were made using the immunoSEQ multiplex PCR assay. For most patients, genomic DNA was subjected to high-throughput TCR-beta CDR3 sequencing by Adaptive Biotechnologies. In the original analysis: Adaptive's ImmunoSEQ software supplied the TCR sequencing data for under 20 patients, while MiXCR and VDJtools were used to process a few other patients. Because the origin of CDR3 nucleotide sequences shared between donor and recipient could not be assigned, those sequences were removed. Alloreactive clones required at least 2-fold expansion over unstimulated cells and minimum CFSE-low frequency of 0.002% (template counts) or 0.001% (read counts). Clones detected in sequenced pre-transplant spleen, lymph node, or MLR CFSE-low populations of the donor or recipient were defined as mappable. The cumulative frequency of alloreactive clones was calculated as a percentage of all sequences, weighted by copy number. Not all clones reach the TCRdb copy of this immuneACCESS table, which keeps in-frame sequences only. Checked studies attribute under half of the gap to unresolved V genes and leave the rest unexplained. That table gives V, J and clone size, and the DNA gave D and trimming. The sample has about 29,000 clones on record, approximately 80% of them singletons. Approximately 3% of the sample lies in the top ten.

To isolate intraepithelial and lamina propria lymphocytes from graft specimens, dithiothreitol, EDTA incubations and collagenase D digestion were used. Serial intestinal graft biopsy specimens collected up to 600 days after transplant underwent bulk TCR-beta sequencing. The sample was ileum tissue, taken 98 days after intestinal transplantation. The clonotype comes from a human patient who received an intestinal transplant, so some T cells may come from the graft donor. The chain employs TRBV16 and TRBJ1-6; 9 nucleotides in the junction match TRBD1. CDR3 loop: CASSQSLQGASLHF. The DNA sequence follows: TGTGCCAGCAGCCAATCGTTACAGGGGGCTTCCCTCCACTTT.